This T cell receptor (beta chain) came from a study of CXCR3-negative and CXCR3-positive naive CD8 T cells. Study overall: The TRB read total, roughly 150 million, broke down to about 1.5 +/- 0.3 million reads per library. General observations from the study: In naive cells, CXCR3-negative and CXCR3-positive subsets had similar TRBV-TRBJ usage; memory cells differed. CXCR3-positive naive cells had more hydrophobic TRB CDR3s than CXCR3-negative naive cells. Comparably high diversity was seen in both naive subsets, and much lower diversity in memory CD8+ cells.

Germline assignment: CDR1 MNHEY and CDR2 SVGAGI. CDR3 length: 15 amino acids. Researchers prepared the TRB cDNA libraries using 5' RACE with UMI labels. TCRdb re-called the 5' RACE reads and gives one entry per CDR3 protein, without DNA. The sample spans 140,000 to 150,000 distinct CDR3 sequences; the ten largest clones claim about 0.3%. Notes on this clonotype: What it binds is not known.

The specimen was naive CXCR3+ CD8+ T cells from blood. Stated subset: CD45RO-CCR7+CD27+CD95- naive CD8+ T cells expressing CXCR3 (TNR3+). This chain joins TRBV6-5 and TRBJ1-4. The receptor was isolated from a human donor in good health. Some clones in this sample may be carry-over from other donors' samples. This CDR3 is CASRINREGGEKLFF.